These 7 T cell receptor beta chains originate from one sample sequenced in a study of control samples from healthy donors and cancer patients. Sequenced by immunoSEQ multiplex PCR; TCRdb stores in-frame clones only, minus some. Here the sample spans 45,000 to 70,000 clones, around 93% being singletons. Sequencing was carried out using PBMCs. Receptors originate from a man younger than 40 with colorectal cancer.

The rearrangement links TRBV3-1 (or the pseudogene TRBV3-2) to TRBJ1-4, with a weak D call TRBD1 (5 bases). V was clipped by 5 bases and J by 5 bases, with 15 bases between them. There are 15 residues in the CDR3. Germline V gene lookup returns CDR1 LGHDT and CDR2 YNNKEL (reference sequence). DNA for the CDR3: TGTGCCAGCAGCGAGTGGACGGGGGGGAATGAAAAACTGTTTTTT. This codes for CASSEWTGGNEKLFF.

V gene TRBV5-1 combines with J gene TRBJ2-4, with 7 bases fitting TRBD1. J gave up 9 bases and V 2 bases, and 8 bases lay outside the gene matches. This CDR3 is 14 amino acids long. From germline, CDR1 is SGHRS and CDR2 YFSETQ. For the CDR3, the DNA is TGCGCCAGCAGCTTTGACAGGGAAGGGACCATTCAGTACTTC. This gives the protein CASSFDREGTIQYF.

The chain links TRBV2 to TRBJ1-1; the D gene is possibly TRBD1 (5 bases). Germline CDR1 reads SNHLY; CDR2 reads FYNNEI. The CDR3 has 12 residues. V lost 6 bases to trimming and J lost 10 bases, with 15 bases between them. The CDR3 nucleotides read TGTGCCAGCAGGAAAGACAGTCCAGGAGCTTTCTTT. This gives the protein CASRKDSPGAFF.

V is TRBV24-1 and J is TRBJ2-1; no clear D. CDR1 and CDR2 from the germline V gene are KGHDR and SFDVKD. V lost 5 bases and J lost 8, with 9 bases in between. The CDR3 totals 12 residues. The CDR3 protein is CATSAGLYEQFF. DNA for the CDR3: TGTGCCACCAGTGCGGGCTTGTATGAGCAGTTCTTC.

J is TRBJ2-7 and V is TRBV3-1 (or the pseudogene TRBV3-2); possible D gene TRBD1, 5 bases. The CDR3 totals 13 residues. The V gene's germline CDR1 is LGHDT and CDR2 YNNKEL (reference sequence). V lost 1 base, J lost 10 bases, and 14 bases lay in between. This chain's CDR3 is CASSQVLGAGQYF. CDR3 bases: TGTGCCAGCAGCCAAGTCCTAGGGGCAGGTCAGTACTTC.

V and J are TRBV12-3 or TRBV12-4 and TRBJ1-5; tentative D call: TRBD1 (5 bases). V shed 3 bases and J shed 6 bases, with 9 bases lying between them. CDR3 length: 13 amino acids. The CDR3 bases are TGTGCCAGCAGTTTTGCAGGGAGTCAGCCCCAGCATTTT. Its translation is CASSFAGSQPQHF.

The chain couples TRBV24-1 to TRBJ2-3, with D unresolved. The CDR3 covers 12 residues. CDR1 is KGHDR, CDR2 SFDVKD, per germline. V was clipped by 9 bases and J by 2 bases, with 8 bases between them. CDR3 loop: CATRDNTDTQYF. The CDR3 nucleotides are TGTGCCACCCGAGACAACACAGATACGCAGTATTTT.